The next 27 T cell receptor beta chains were all read from a single sample in a study of cytomegalovirus exposure and HLA in healthy donors. Primers for the PCR totalled 60 Vbeta and 13 Jbeta. Repertoires were generated with immunoSEQ multiplex PCR, while TCRdb's copy carries only in-frame clones and drops some. This sample yields around 170,000 clones, of which over 65% are seen a single time; around 1.5% belongs to the top ten. The sample consisted of PBMCs. The receptors originated from a man between 18 and 35 years old in good health and CMV-seronegative.

The V and J genes are TRBV7-9 and TRBJ2-5, with no clear D. The germline V gene has CDR1 SEHNR and CDR2 FQNEAQ (reference sequence). Trimming shortened V by 1 base and J by 7 bases, and 7 bases separated the two germline ends. This CDR3 has 12 residues. CDR3 sequence reads: CASSLDPGTQYF. CDR3 DNA sequence: TGTGCCAGCAGCTTAGACCCGGGGACCCAGTACTTC. The entire variable domain, with the rest obtained from reference TRBV7-9 and TRBJ2-5, is as follows: DTGVSQNPRHKITKRGQNVTFRCDPISEHNRLYWYRQTLGQGPEFLTYFQNEAQLEKSRLLSDRFSAERPKGSFSTLEIQRTEQGDSAMYLCASSLDPGTQYFGPGTRLLVL.

The V and J genes are TRBV9 and TRBJ1-6; 7 bases align to TRBD1. The CDR3 is 15 amino acids. Looked up from germline, CDR1 is SGDLS and CDR2 is YYNGEE. V lost 3 bases to trimming and J lost 7 bases; unmatched junction nucleotides: 7. CDR3 bases: TGTGCCAGCAGCGAGACGGGACAGACAAATTCACCCCTCCACTTT. It codes for CASSETGQTNSPLHF.

V gene TRBV19 combines with J gene TRBJ1-2, with no clear D. Trimming shortened V by 3 bases and J by 1 base, and 12 bases separated the two germline ends. This CDR3 is 15 amino acids long. CDR1 is LNHDA and CDR2 is SQIVND in the germline V gene (reference sequence). The CDR3 bases are TGTGCCAGTAGTATTGGCGGCACTTATAACTATGGCTACACCTTC. The encoded protein is CASSIGGTYNYGYTF.

The V call is TRBV5-1, the J call TRBJ1-1, with D uncertain. V was cut by 4 bases and J by 6 bases, with 16 bases left in between. Germline V CDR1 and CDR2: SGHRS, YFSETQ. The CDR3 length is 14 residues. The CDR3 sequence: CASSRAGDGSEAFF. CDR3 bases: TGCGCCAGCAGCAGAGCCGGAGACGGTTCTGAAGCTTTCTTT.

V usage is TRBV28 and J usage is TRBJ1-2; D not certain. The CDR3 has 13 amino acids. Germline lookup yields CDR1 MDHEN and CDR2 SYDVKM. V was cut by 6 bases and J by 2 bases, with 10 bases left in between. Here the CDR3 reads CASSRRGNYGYTF. CDR3 DNA: TGTGCCAGCAGCCGACGAGGGAACTATGGCTACACCTTC.

This clone was recorded only once. This chain links TRBV5-1 with TRBJ1-3, with 7 bases aligning to TRBD1. Unmatched junction bases numbered 7, after V lost 1 base and J lost 0 bases. Germline-derived CDR1 and CDR2 are SGHRS and YFSETQ. The CDR3 has 17 amino acids. CDR3 nucleotide sequence: TGCGCCAGCAGCTTGAAGGGACAGACGAGCTCTGGAAACACCATATATTTT. Protein product: CASSLKGQTSSGNTIYF.

The J gene is TRBJ1-1, the V gene TRBV18, with 9 bases lining up with TRBD1. CDR1 KGHSH and CDR2 LQKENI come from the germline V gene. V trimming: 8 bases; J trimming: 4 bases; junction bases outside the gene matches: 5. CDR3 length: 13 residues. The CDR3, as DNA: TGTGCCAGCGCGGGACAGGGAGGCACTGAAGCTTTCTTT. Translation: CASAGQGGTEAFF.

This clone was seen a few times. J is TRBJ2-2 and V is TRBV5-4, with 11 bases aligning to TRBD2. This CDR3 is built from 17 residues. The germline V gene encodes CDR1 SGHNT and CDR2 YYREEE (reference sequence). Trimming at V came to 4 bases and at J to 7 bases, leaving 12 bases not matched to a gene. The CDR3 loop reads CASSPASLAGGNGELFF. The DNA for the CDR3 is TGTGCCAGCAGCCCGGCTAGTCTAGCGGGGGGCAACGGGGAGCTGTTTTTT.

The chain uses TRBV6-1 and TRBJ2-5; weak D call: TRBD1 (5 bases). The end of the DNA is better explained by TRBJ2-7, so the J call may be wrong. CDR3 size: 15 residues. CDR1 is MNHNS, CDR2 SASEGT, per germline. The CDR3 DNA is TGTGCCAGTGAAAGGTCGCGGCAGGGTCTCTACGAGCAGTACTTC. Residues: CASERSRQGLYEQYF.

The chain is built from TRBV12-5 and TRBJ1-1, with 10 positions matching TRBD1. The ends lost 7 bases at V and 4 bases at J; junction bases unmatched: 3. The CDR3 is 13 amino acids. The germline V gene has CDR1 LGHNT and CDR2 FRNRAP. CDR3 residues: CASARTGGTEAFF. CDR3 coding DNA: TGTGCTAGTGCCCGGACAGGGGGCACTGAAGCTTTCTTT.

The chain's CDR3 is CASGKNRGDFYEQYF. Written as DNA, the CDR3 is TGTGCCAGCGGAAAGAACAGGGGGGATTTTTACGAGCAGTACTTC. The chain couples TRBV27 to TRBJ2-5, with 8 positions matching TRBD1. The J call could be wrong; TRBJ2-7 is a better fit for the DNA end. There are 15 residues in the CDR3. The germline V gene has CDR1 MNHEY and CDR2 SMNVEV (reference sequence).

This chain uses TRBV2 with TRBJ2-3; maybe TRBD2 (7 bases). V lost 8 bases and J 4 bases, leaving 13 bases between the germline ends. The CDR3 extends over 13 amino acids. The germline gives CDR1 SNHLY, CDR2 FYNNEI. CDR3 region: CASHGGRADTQYF. The CDR3 region has the DNA TGTGCCAGCCACGGGGGGCGCGCAGATACGCAGTATTTT.

This chain joins TRBV5-4 and TRBJ2-2, with 13 nucleotides matching TRBD2. The junction had 7 bases not matched to a gene; V was cut back by 4 bases and J by 4 bases. Germline V gene data show CDR1 as SGHNT and CDR2 as YYREEE (reference sequence). This CDR3 has 17 amino acids. CDR3 nucleotides: TGTGCCAGCAGCCCAGTGACTAGCGGGGGGCCCACCGGGGAGCTGTTTTTT. This encodes CASSPVTSGGPTGELFF.

The genes are TRBV25-1 and TRBJ2-7; a possible D gene is TRBD1 (6 bases). The CDR3 is made up of 17 amino acids. In germline, CDR1 is MGHDK, CDR2 SYGVNS. V was shortened by 1 base and J by 2 bases, with 18 bases between the two germline ends. The CDR3: CASSELSPRGETYEQYF. The CDR3 DNA follows: TGTGCCAGCAGTGAATTATCCCCCAGGGGAGAAACCTACGAGCAGTACTTC.

The J gene is TRBJ1-1, the V gene TRBV6-6; a weak D match, TRBD1 (6 bases). V shed 3 bases and J shed 4 bases, with 9 bases lying between them. Germline V gene data show CDR1 as MNHNY and CDR2 as SVGAGI (reference sequence). The CDR3 is made up of 13 amino acids. In DNA, the CDR3 is TGTGCCAGCAGTTATATAGGGGGCACTGAAGCTTTCTTT. The encoded protein is CASSYIGGTEAFF.

This rearrangement joins TRBV19 to TRBJ2-7; D possibly corresponds to TRBD1 (5 bases). V was shortened by 5 bases and J by 9 bases, with 17 bases between the two germline ends. The CDR3 is made up of 13 amino acids. CDR1 and CDR2 from the germline V gene are LNHDA and SQIVND (reference sequence). The CDR3 DNA follows: TGTGCCAGTAGTGCTGACAGTCTACGCGGGCAGTACTTC. Its translation is CASSADSLRGQYF.

The chain couples TRBV7-2 to TRBJ1-4; D not certain. There are 14 residues in the CDR3. Looked up from germline, CDR1 is SGHTA and CDR2 is FQGNSA. V gave up 5 bases and J gave up 0 bases, with 7 bases separating them. The CDR3 DNA sequence: TGTGCCAGCAGCGCTCGGGCAACTAATGAAAAACTGTTTTTT. Protein sequence: CASSARATNEKLFF.

There are a few counts of this clone. The J gene is TRBJ1-1, the V gene TRBV28; 7 bases agree with TRBD1. Losses at the gene ends were 6 bases for V and 4 bases for J; bases not matched to a gene: 5. Looked up from germline, CDR1 is MDHEN and CDR2 is SYDVKM. The CDR3 totals 13 residues. The CDR3: CASSHRGPTEAFF. The CDR3 nucleotides are TGTGCCAGCAGCCACAGGGGACCCACTGAAGCTTTCTTT.

This chain joins TRBV21-1 and TRBJ2-3; TRBD2 is taken as the D call from the table, unchecked against the DNA. TRBV21-1 corresponds to a pseudogene. CDR3 length equals 15 residues. In nucleotides, the CDR3 is TGTGCCGGGCATTTCGGAGCGGGGGGCCCAGATACGCAGTATTTT. It translates to CAGHFGAGGPDTQYF.

The DNA of the CDR3 is TGCGCCAGCAGTGAGTCACCTAGCTGGGGTTCGGGGGAGACCCAGTACTTC. Its translation: CASSESPSWGSGETQYF. This chain uses TRBV10-1 with TRBJ2-5; D possibly corresponds to TRBD2 (5 bases). The CDR3 length is 17 residues. Deletions cut 0 bases from V and 5 bases from J, with 19 bases between. Germline-derived CDR1 and CDR2 are WNHNN and SYGVQD (reference sequence).

This clone was counted only a few times. The rearrangement links TRBV6-1 to TRBJ2-6, with D possibly matching TRBD2 (5 bases). Germline V gene data show CDR1 as MNHNS and CDR2 as SASEGT. Trimming took off 6 bases at V and 9 bases at J, with 9 bases between the two ends. The CDR3 is 12 amino acids. CDR3 bases: TGTGCCAGCAGCAGAGGGTTCAACGTCCTGACTTTC. It yields the protein CASSRGFNVLTF.

CDR3 loop: CASRETSGGLTGELFF. The CDR3 DNA reads as TGTGCCAGCAGGGAGACTAGCGGGGGTCTAACCGGGGAGCTGTTTTTT. The chain uses TRBV2 and TRBJ2-2; 12 bases are shared with TRBD2. Looked up from germline, CDR1 is SNHLY and CDR2 is FYNNEI. The trim removed 6 bases at V and 5 bases at J, leaving 7 bases unmatched. This CDR3 contains 16 residues.

This clone was found a few times. The chain is built from TRBV7-9 and TRBJ2-7; D ambiguous. Germline V gene sequence: CDR1 SEHNR, CDR2 FQNEAQ (reference sequence). The CDR3 contains 14 residues. V lost 4 bases and J 2 bases, leaving 12 bases between the germline ends. The chain's CDR3 is CASSSSTTTYEQYF. CDR3 in DNA: TGTGCCAGCAGCTCGTCGACAACAACCTACGAGCAGTACTTC.

The chain carries TRBV30 and TRBJ1-3; 8 positions agree with TRBD1. The CDR3 length is 14 residues. Germline V lookup: CDR1 GTSNPN, CDR2 SVGIG (reference sequence). The V gene end was trimmed by 7 bases and the J gene end by 0 bases; junction bases not matched to a gene: 5. CDR3 sequence reads: CAYTTGASGNTIYF. In DNA, the CDR3 is TGTGCCTACACGACAGGGGCCTCTGGAAACACCATATATTTT. Full variable domain (rest looked up from reference TRBV30 and TRBJ1-3): SQTIHQWPATLVQPVGSPLSLECTVEGTSNPNLYWYRQAAGRGLQLLFYSVGIGQISSEVPQNLSASRPQDRQFILSSKKLLLSDSGFYLCAYTTGASGNTIYFGEGSWLTVV.

The gene calls are TRBV29-1 and TRBJ1-2; 8 nucleotides agree with TRBD1. CDR1 and CDR2 (germline): SQVTM, ANQGSEA. With V trimmed by 6 bases and J by 9 bases, 3 bases remained unmatched. This CDR3 spans 10 amino acids. CDR3 loop: CSVTGGSYTF. CDR3 nucleotides: TGCAGCGTCACAGGGGGTAGCTACACCTTC.

The chain combines TRBV7-6 with TRBJ2-2, with D maybe TRBD1 (5 bases). The CDR3 is 14 residues long. CDR1 is SGHVS, CDR2 FNYEAQ, per germline. V was clipped by 1 base and J by 9 bases, with 12 bases between them. DNA of the CDR3: TGTGCCAGCAGCTTAGTGGGGCAAGATAGGGAGCTGTTTTTT. Translated, it gives CASSLVGQDRELFF.

The rearrangement joins TRBV7-9 to TRBJ2-7; TRBD2 matches 8 bases. This CDR3 region has 16 residues. J was trimmed by 0 bases and V by 3 bases; bases with no gene match: 7. The V gene's germline CDR1 is SEHNR and CDR2 FQNEAQ (reference sequence). CDR3 protein: CASSLGSGVASYEQYF. The CDR3 coding sequence is TGTGCCAGCAGCTTGGGTAGCGGGGTAGCCTCCTACGAGCAGTACTTC.